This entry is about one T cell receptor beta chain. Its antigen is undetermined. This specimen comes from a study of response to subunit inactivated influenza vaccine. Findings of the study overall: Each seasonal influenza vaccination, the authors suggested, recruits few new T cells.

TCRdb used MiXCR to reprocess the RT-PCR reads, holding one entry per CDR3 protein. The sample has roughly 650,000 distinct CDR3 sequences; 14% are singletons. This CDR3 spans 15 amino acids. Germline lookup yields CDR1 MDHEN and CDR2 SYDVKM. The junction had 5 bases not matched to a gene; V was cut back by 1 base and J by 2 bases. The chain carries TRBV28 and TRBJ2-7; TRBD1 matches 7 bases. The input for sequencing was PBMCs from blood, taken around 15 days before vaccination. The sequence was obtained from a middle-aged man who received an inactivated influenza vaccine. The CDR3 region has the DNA TGTGCCAGCAGTTTATTTACTGGACAGGCCTACGAGCAGTACTTC. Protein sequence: CASSLFTGQAYEQYF. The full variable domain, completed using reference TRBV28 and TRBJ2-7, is DVKVTQSSRYLVKRTGEKVFLECVQDMDHENMFWYRQDPGLGLRLIYFSYDVKMKEKGDIPEGYSVSREKKERFSLILESASTNQTSMYLCASSLFTGQAYEQYFGPGTRLTVT.